The present TCR beta chain was sequenced within a study of blood T cells in healthy people across ages. The CDR3 is 13 residues long. In germline, CDR1 is DFQATT, CDR2 SNEGSKA (reference sequence). PCR was performed a second time for about 7 to 12 cycles using a sample-barcoded 5' primer and a J-beta primer mix. Each cDNA molecule received a tag from a template-switch adaptor that had 12 random nucleotides. TCRdb reanalysed the 5' RACE reads using MiXCR and keeps one entry per CDR3 protein. Of about 590,000 distinct CDR3 sequences in the sample, about 30% were seen once. As to this clonotype: Possible read error: a much larger clone is one base away.

This chain connects TRBV20-1 to TRBJ2-1; no clear D gene. The better agreement between TRBJ2-7 and the DNA end casts doubt on the J call. This receptor was taken from an elderly woman in good health. Sequenced material: blood. CDR3: CSARGPGYNEQYF. The CDR3 region has the DNA TGCAGTGCTAGAGGACCCGGGTACAATGAGCAGTACTTC.